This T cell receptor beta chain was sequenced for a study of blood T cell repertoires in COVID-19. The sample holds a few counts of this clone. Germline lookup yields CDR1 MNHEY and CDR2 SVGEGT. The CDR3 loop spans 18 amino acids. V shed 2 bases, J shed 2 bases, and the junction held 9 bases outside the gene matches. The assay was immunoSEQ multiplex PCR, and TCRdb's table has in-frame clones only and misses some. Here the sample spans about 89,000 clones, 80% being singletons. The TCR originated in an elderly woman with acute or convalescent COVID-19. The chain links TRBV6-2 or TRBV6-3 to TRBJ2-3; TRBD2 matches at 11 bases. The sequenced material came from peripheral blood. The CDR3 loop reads CASSYGTSGSWDTDTQYF. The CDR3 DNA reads TGTGCCAGCAGTTACGGTACTAGCGGGAGTTGGGACACAGATACGCAGTATTTT.